What follows describes a single T cell receptor (beta chain). The data derive from a study of control samples from healthy donors and cancer patients. This CDR3 has 15 residues. Germline V gene data show CDR1 as KGHSH and CDR2 as LQKENI. The V and J ends lost 0 bases and 2 bases, in that order; junction bases with no gene match: 2. Sequencing used immunoSEQ multiplex PCR; TCRdb keeps in-frame clones, though not all of them. Among about 130,000 clones listed, approximately 92% were seen once. The receptor was derived from a man older than 75 with head and neck cancer. Sequencing was performed on PBMCs. V is TRBV18 and J is TRBJ2-3; TRBD2 matches 7 bases. The CDR3, as DNA: TGTGCCAGCTCACCACCCGGACTAGTCACAGATACGCAGTATTTT. Translated, it gives CASSPPGLVTDTQYF.